This record concerns one T cell receptor beta chain sequence. This receptor's antigen is unknown. A far larger clone differs by one base, so this is likely a read error. The CDR3 covers 15 residues, taking in both the cysteine and the phenylalanine. Just CDR3 DNA is preserved here, 45 bases in frame from base 1. CDR1 MDHEN and CDR2 SYDVKM were looked up in the germline V gene. Read against the paper, the sample's time point label means: newly diagnosed GD, antithyroid drugs for less than 3 months. RNA was extracted from PBMCs in TRIzol for both TCR sequencing and RNA sequencing. The diagnosis of Graves' disease followed American Thyroid Association guidelines. Patients for the study were recruited at an endocrinology department in Xi'an, China. Each patient gave approximately 9.7 milliliters of peripheral blood, collected in an EDTA anticoagulant tube. Ficoll Paque Plus density gradient separation was used to isolate PBMCs, and no additional T cell sorting was done. An Agilent 2100 Bioanalyzer and agarose gel were used to assess RNA quality, and a NanoDrop 2000 was used to measure RNA concentration.

This specimen comes from a study of regulatory T cells in long-lasting Graves disease (dated by TCRdb to the early 2020s). Context from the whole study: Newly diagnosed Graves' disease patients had taken antithyroid drugs for less than 3 months. The study was registered as a clinical trial and conducted in China. TCR sequencing covered some 13 persistent and approximately 20 newly diagnosed Graves' disease patients, some 35 samples in total. Patients with persistent Graves' disease were compared with patients with newly diagnosed Graves' disease using TCR sequencing and RNA sequencing of peripheral blood. General conclusions and limits of the study: Lower TCR Shannon entropy and fewer highly expanded clones were observed in persistent Graves' disease patients than in newly diagnosed patients, which suggested clonal expansion. Only the TCR beta chain was sequenced and analyzed. Peripheral blood alone was examined, since thyroid tissue, which constituted the primary lesion, could not be accessed. Preferential use of TRBV28, TRBJ1-2 and TRBJ2-5 was observed in persistent disease, whereas TRBV20-1 and TRBJ2-1 were favored in newly diagnosed disease. As a limitation, the authors acknowledged that the small sample size may reduce accuracy. Patients with persistent disease shared more public clonotypes (under 3,000) than newly diagnosed patients did (about 970).

The library was made by multiplex PCR. Instrument on record: Illumina HiSeq 4000. To build TCR beta libraries, CDR3 regions were amplified by Arm-PCR using iRepertoire HTBI primers. PCR products were gel purified before sequencing. The study's own analysis went as follows. Gene usage analysis of CDR3 amino acid clonotypes relied on the 60 to 65 TRBV and over 13 TRBJ segments identified across samples. COPE and FqMerger were used to merge the filtered high-quality paired reads into contigs. BLAST was used to align contigs to IMGT TRBV, TRBD and TRBJ reference genes, with CDR3 defined following IMGT. Any clonotype with a frequency above 0.1% was counted as a highly expanded clone. Repertoire diversity was measured by Shannon entropy, and V-J evenness by the Gini coefficient. Public clonotypes were defined as clonotypes shared by more than one individual. TCRdb reworked the public reads: Q25 trimming with fastp, MiXCR clone assembly, productive beta chains retained. All rows with the same CDR3 protein become a single entry with the most common DNA and genes. Clone size and V and J calls follow TCRdb, not the original study. Recorded for this sample are some 220,000 distinct CDR3 sequences; roughly 19% of them occurred a single time. The ten largest clonotypes hold approximately 12% of the sample.

These data are also associated with another study on T cells in Graves' hyperthyroidism and ophthalmopathy. Drawing on the second study: Stable Graves' hyperthyroidism was defined as no progression to ophthalmopathy during 18 months of follow-up. The hyperthyroidism patients were between 18 and 65 years old and newly diagnosed, with a disease duration of less than 2 months. Any patient with an uncontrolled infection, another autoimmune disease, pregnancy or lactation was excluded. Diagnoses were based on clinical symptoms, serum thyroxine and TRAb, thyroid ultrasound and orbital computed tomography. For the first round of RT-PCR on the TCR CDR3, the HTBI primer set was used together with the Qiagen OneStep RT-PCR kit. Most expanded thyroid clonotypes (frequency above 0.001) were also found in blood, which suggests that blood repertoires may mirror thyroid immune responses. In cross-validation, a model built on a 13 V-J signature told ophthalmopathy apart from stable hyperthyroidism with 85% to 90% sensitivity and about 81% specificity, and in testing the same model reached 80%/75%. During validation, the model predicted progression to ophthalmopathy a median of roughly six months ahead of onset, with just under 71% sensitivity and under 85% specificity. TCR V-J signatures able to tell the groups apart were searched for in a discovery cohort of some 100 patients, of whom 43 had Graves' ophthalmopathy and around 56 had stable Graves' hyperthyroidism. Prospective prediction of ophthalmopathy was tested in an independent validation cohort consisting of 18 to 20 hyperthyroidism patients and some 17 patients who later progressed to ophthalmopathy. The 100 discovery patients were randomly split 7:3 into training and test sets. Thyroid tissue and blood T-cell repertoires from about six Graves' hyperthyroidism patients were also compared in the study. After blood sampling, hyperthyroidism patients were treated with methimazole at a starting dose of 30 mg daily, and ophthalmopathy patients were treated with high-dose intravenous methylprednisolone. Libraries were constructed in a second round of multiplex PCR, after which size selection and purification were performed. Sequencing of the libraries was done on an Illumina HiSeq2000 using paired-end 100 bp reads. SOAPnuke was used to process the raw data, with reads discarded if the reads contained adapters or uncalled bases, had a mean Phred below 15, or lacked an exact constant-primer or identifier match. COPE v1.2.5 was used to merge the high-quality paired reads, and each unique nucleotide sequence was defined as a clonotype. MiTCR v1.1 was used to align the clonotypes against IMGT TRBV, TRBD and TRBJ reference segments. The analysis included only V-J combinations with a frequency above 0.0001, which together covered 99% to 99.2% of the repertoires. The TCS score was defined as F50 (clonal expansion) divided by E x V (chaos), with BLOSUM62-based TCRdist calculated between CDR3 peptides within each V-J. Welch's t-statistics and random forest reduced roughly 530 V-J features to 13, which were used in a naive Bayes classifier (R e1071). Sample size was not statistically predetermined, and investigators were not blinded to group allocation. The paper describes TCR Vbeta CDR3 sequencing of about 140 peripheral blood samples, made up of 43 ophthalmopathy patients, approximately 76 hyperthyroidism patients and 17 progressor patients.

The input for sequencing was peripheral blood mononuclear cells (PBMCs), taken at new diagnosis, from a patient treated with antithyroid drugs. The chain employs TRBV28 and TRBJ2-5, and perhaps TRBD2 as D gene, on 5 matching bases. The end of the DNA fits TRBJ2-7 better, so the J call may be wrong. This clonotype originated in a woman aged 25 to 39 with Graves disease. Donor details come from another sample of the same person, matched by shared clones. The CDR3 protein sequence reads: CASSPRTPARYEQYF. The DNA sequence reads TGTGCCAGCAGTCCCCGGACTCCCGCGCGCTACGAGCAGTACTTC.